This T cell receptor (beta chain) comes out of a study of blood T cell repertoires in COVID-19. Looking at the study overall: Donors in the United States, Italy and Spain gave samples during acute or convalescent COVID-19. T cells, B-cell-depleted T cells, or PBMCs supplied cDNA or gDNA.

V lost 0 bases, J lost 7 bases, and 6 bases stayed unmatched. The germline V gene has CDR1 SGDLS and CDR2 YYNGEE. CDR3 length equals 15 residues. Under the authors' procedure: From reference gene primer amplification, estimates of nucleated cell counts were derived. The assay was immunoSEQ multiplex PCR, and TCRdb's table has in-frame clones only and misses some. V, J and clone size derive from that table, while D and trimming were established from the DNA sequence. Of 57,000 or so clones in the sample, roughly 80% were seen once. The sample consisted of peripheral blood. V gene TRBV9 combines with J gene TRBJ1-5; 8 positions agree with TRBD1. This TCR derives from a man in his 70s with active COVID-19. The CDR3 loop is CASSVGTGRSQPQHF. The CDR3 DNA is TGTGCCAGCAGCGTAGGGACAGGGCGGTCCCAGCCCCAGCATTTT.